This record covers a single T cell receptor (beta chain). The entry originates in a study of blood T cell repertoires in COVID-19. In the study overall: Samples came from the United States, Italy and Spain, spanning acute and convalescent COVID-19.

Authors' data handling: From reference gene primer amplification, estimates of nucleated cell counts were derived. The method was immunoSEQ multiplex PCR; TCRdb's version includes in-frame clones alone and lacks a portion of them. Clone size and V and J calls were adopted from that table, with D and trimming inferred from the DNA. The sample has 200,000 to 250,000 clones, 84% seen once; the top ten hold approximately 1.8%. The cohort comprised adults aged roughly 18 to 100 years residing in approximately 22 US areas. Germline V lookup: CDR1 SGHKS, CDR2 YYEKEE (reference sequence). The CDR3 contains 13 residues. V was pared by 3 bases and J by 4 bases, with 3 bases of the junction left unmatched.

Sequencing was carried out using PBMCs or T cells enriched from blood (not recorded which). This sequence was found in a man aged 60 to 69 who had recovered from COVID-19. The V call is TRBV5-5, the J call TRBJ2-5; the match to TRBD2 covers 7 bases. CDR3 sequence: CASSSRGGETQYF. The CDR3 nucleotides are TGTGCCAGCAGCTCCCGCGGGGGAGAGACCCAGTACTTC.